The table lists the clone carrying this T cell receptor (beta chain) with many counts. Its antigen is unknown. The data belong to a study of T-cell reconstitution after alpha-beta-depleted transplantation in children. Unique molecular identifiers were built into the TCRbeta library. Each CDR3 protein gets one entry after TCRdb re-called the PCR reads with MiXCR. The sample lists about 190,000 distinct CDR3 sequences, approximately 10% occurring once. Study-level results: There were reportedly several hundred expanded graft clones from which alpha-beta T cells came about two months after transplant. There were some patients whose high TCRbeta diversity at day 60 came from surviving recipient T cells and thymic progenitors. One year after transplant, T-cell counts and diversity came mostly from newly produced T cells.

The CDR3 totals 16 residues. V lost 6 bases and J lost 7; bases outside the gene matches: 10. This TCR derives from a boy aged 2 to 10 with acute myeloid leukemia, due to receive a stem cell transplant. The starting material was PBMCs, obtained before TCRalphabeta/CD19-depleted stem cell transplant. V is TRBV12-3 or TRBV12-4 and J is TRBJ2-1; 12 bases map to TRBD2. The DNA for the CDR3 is TGTGCCAGCAGGCGACTAGCGGGAGTTGCCAGTAATGAGCAGTTCTTC. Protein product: CASRRLAGVASNEQFF.